A single sample is the source of the 29 T cell receptor beta chains below, sequenced in a study of OX40 agonist ivuxolimab in advanced cancers. Some clones are missing from TCRdb's copy, which holds only in-frame ones; the method was immunoSEQ multiplex PCR. The sample records 35,000 to 45,000 clones, 60% to 85% being singletons. This sample comprised CD4+ or CD8+ T cells sorted from blood, obtained in a trial of the OX40 agonist ivuxolimab. The source of these receptors is an adult with an advanced solid tumor such as melanoma, head and neck, liver or kidney cancer.

This clone was seen once. V usage is TRBV7-3 and J usage is TRBJ2-2, with 8 bases identical to TRBD1. Germline values: CDR1 SGHTA, CDR2 FQGTGA. The CDR3 loop spans 14 amino acids. Trimming removed 6 bases from V and 3 bases from J; junction bases left unmatched: 3. The CDR3 spells CASRKQGDTGELFF. CDR3 nucleotides: TGTGCCAGCAGAAAACAGGGGGACACCGGGGAGCTGTTTTTT.

This clone appeared a few times. The V gene is TRBV5-1, the J gene TRBJ2-1, with D maybe TRBD2 (6 bases). The germline CDR1 and CDR2 sequences are SGHRS and YFSETQ. Trimming left V 4 bases short and J 9 bases short, with 17 bases between. The CDR3 loop spans 14 amino acids. The CDR3, as DNA: TGCGCCAGCAGCCCGATGACTAGTTCAACTGAGCAGTTCTTC. Protein: CASSPMTSSTEQFF.

The V call is TRBV19, the J call TRBJ1-1; no clear D. CDR1 and CDR2 from the germline V gene are LNHDA and SQIVND (reference sequence). V lost 4 bases and J 1 base, leaving 7 bases between the germline ends. The CDR3 spans 13 residues. The CDR3 here is CASSRVRNTEAFF. For the CDR3, the DNA is TGTGCCAGTAGTAGGGTCAGGAACACTGAAGCTTTCTTT.

J is TRBJ1-4 and V is TRBV10-1; TRBD1 aligns across 8 bases. Trimming took 6 bases from V and 0 from J; bases not matched to a gene: 18. There are 20 residues in the CDR3. Looked up from germline, CDR1 is WNHNN and CDR2 is SYGVQD (reference sequence). Written as DNA, the CDR3 is TGCGCCAGCAGATCTATATACCGGGACAGGCTGACTGCAACTAATGAAAAACTGTTTTTT. It codes for CASRSIYRDRLTATNEKLFF.

This clone was seen a few times. The chain uses TRBV7-2 and TRBJ1-5; 7 nucleotides line up with TRBD1. V lost 5 bases to trimming and J lost 4 bases; unmatched junction nucleotides: 2. The length of the CDR3 is 13 residues. Germline assignment: CDR1 SGHTA and CDR2 FQGNSA. CDR3 loop: CASSKGQNQPQHF. As DNA, the CDR3 is TGTGCCAGCAGCAAGGGACAGAATCAGCCCCAGCATTTT.

The rearrangement links TRBV12-5 to TRBJ2-5, with D possibly TRBD2 on 6 matching bases. CDR1 is LGHNT and CDR2 is FRNRAP in the germline V gene. The CDR3 totals 17 residues. V lost 0 bases, J lost 5 bases, and 19 bases lay in between. CDR3 sequence: CASGLVRGGIPEETQYF. In DNA, the CDR3 is TGTGCTAGTGGTTTGGTACGGGGCGGGATCCCAGAGGAGACCCAGTACTTC. The full variable domain, completed using reference TRBV12-5 and TRBJ2-5, is DARVTQTPRHKVTEMGQEVTMRCQPILGHNTVFWYRQTMMQGLELLAYFRNRAPLDDSGMPKDRFSAEMPDATLATLKIQPSEPRDSAVYFCASGLVRGGIPEETQYFGPGTRLLVL.

Only one count was recorded for this clone. The gene calls are TRBV10-2 and TRBJ2-5; 8 bases align to TRBD2. After removal of 6 bases from V and 4 bases from J, the junction contained 10 bases not matched to a gene. Germline V gives CDR1 WSHSY, CDR2 SAAADI. The CDR3 is 15 residues long. CDR3 loop: CASSEQAGALETQYF. The CDR3 DNA sequence: TGCGCCAGCAGCGAACAAGCGGGAGCATTAGAGACCCAGTACTTC.

A word on this clone: Mismatch with germline at one junction end may stem from a read error. CDR3 loop: CASSPCEIF. For the CDR3, the DNA is TGCGCCAGCAGCCCCTGTGAGATCTTC. The chain links TRBV5-1 to TRBJ2-1; no reliable D call. Germline V CDR1 and CDR2: SGHRS, YFSETQ. The CDR3 covers 9 residues.

The chain carries TRBV19 and TRBJ2-6, with D unclear. This CDR3 is 14 amino acids long. Germline values: CDR1 LNHDA, CDR2 SQIVND (reference sequence). Trimming cost V 4 bases and J 3 bases, with 7 bases left between them. The CDR3: CASSTGDGANVLTF. Here the CDR3 DNA reads TGTGCCAGTAGTACTGGGGATGGGGCCAACGTCCTGACTTTC.

V is TRBV5-1 and J is TRBJ2-3; 11 positions agree with TRBD1. The ends lost 4 bases at V and 4 bases at J; junction bases unmatched: 5. The CDR3 runs to 15 residues. CDR1 and CDR2 (germline): SGHRS, YFSETQ. The CDR3 nucleotides are TGCGCCAGCAGCCCCGGGACAGGGGGTGCAGATACGCAGTATTTT. Translating it yields CASSPGTGGADTQYF.

This chain connects TRBV6-5 to TRBJ2-3, with 10 bases lining up with TRBD2. CDR3 length: 15 amino acids. Germline CDR1 and CDR2: MNHEY and SVGAGI. V dropped 10 bases and J dropped 2; count of bases not matched to a gene: 9. In DNA form, the CDR3 reads TGTGCCATCACCGCGGGACTAGCGAACACAGATACGCAGTATTTT. Its translation: CAITAGLANTDTQYF.

This clone was observed a few times. This CDR3 is CASSGQGNTEAFF. CDR3 nucleotides: TGCGCCAGCAGTGGGCAGGGGAACACTGAAGCTTTCTTT. The J gene is TRBJ1-1, the V gene TRBV10-1, with D possibly matching TRBD1 (5 bases). Germline CDR1 WNHNN, CDR2 SYGVQD (reference sequence). There are 13 residues in the CDR3. V dropped 4 bases and J dropped 1 base, with 7 bases sitting between them.

The rearrangement uses TRBV18 and TRBJ1-2; D unresolved. With 6 bases removed from V and 8 bases from J, the gap between germline ends came to 16 bases. The CDR3 has 13 amino acids. Per germline, CDR1 KGHSH and CDR2 LQKENI. The CDR3 coding sequence is TGTGCCAGCTCTACCAGAGAGGGCGGCGGCTACACCTTC. It codes for CASSTREGGGYTF.

The J gene is TRBJ2-7, the V gene TRBV6-5, with 10 bases lining up with TRBD1. J gave up 3 bases and V 7 bases, and 6 bases lay outside the gene matches. This CDR3 has 14 amino acids. The germline CDR1 and CDR2 sequences are MNHEY and SVGAGI. The CDR3 here is CASTYGTGVYEQYF. CDR3 DNA sequence: TGTGCCAGCACCTACGGGACAGGGGTCTACGAGCAGTACTTC.

The chain carries TRBV30 and TRBJ1-6; D possibly corresponds to TRBD1 (5 bases). Germline V CDR1 and CDR2: GTSNPN, SVGIG (reference sequence). Trimming took 1 base from V and 1 from J, leaving 14 bases between them. The CDR3 length is 17 residues. Written as DNA, the CDR3 is TGTGCCTGGAGTGATCCACAGGTGCGGTCCTATAATTCACCCCTCCACTTT. Its protein product is CAWSDPQVRSYNSPLHF. The full variable domain, its missing parts supplied by reference TRBV30 and TRBJ1-6, is SQTIHQWPATLVQPVGSPLSLECTVEGTSNPNLYWYRQAAGRGLQLLFYSVGIGQISSEVPQNLSASRPQDRQFILSSKKLLLSDSGFYLCAWSDPQVRSYNSPLHFGNGTRLTVT.

The CDR3 DNA is TGTGCTAGTGGTACCGGACTAGCGGTGGATACGCAGTATTTT. This codes for CASGTGLAVDTQYF. The J gene is TRBJ2-3, the V gene TRBV12-5, with TRBD2 matching 10 bases. J lost 6 bases, V lost 5 bases, and 5 bases had no gene match. There are 14 residues in the CDR3. Looked up from germline, CDR1 is LGHNT and CDR2 is FRNRAP. Full variable domain (rest looked up from reference TRBV12-5 and TRBJ2-3): DARVTQTPRHKVTEMGQEVTMRCQPILGHNTVFWYRQTMMQGLELLAYFRNRAPLDDSGMPKDRFSAEMPDATLATLKIQPSEPRDSAVYFCASGTGLAVDTQYFGPGTRLTVL.

This chain joins TRBV5-6 and TRBJ1-4; possibly TRBD1 for D (6 bases). Germline V CDR1 and CDR2: SGHDT, YYEEEE. The CDR3 runs 15 residues. The V end was cut by 4 bases, the J end by 3 bases, with 13 bases between. This chain's CDR3 is CASSPARGANEKLFF. CDR3 DNA: TGTGCCAGCAGCCCAGCTAGGGGGGCTAATGAAAAACTGTTTTTT.

The CDR3 protein is CAITPGASRTDTQYF. The CDR3 coding sequence is TGTGCCATAACACCTGGGGCCAGCCGCACAGATACGCAGTATTTT. V gene TRBV7-2 combines with J gene TRBJ2-3, with D tentatively TRBD1 (5 bases). The CDR3 runs to 15 residues. The V end lost 10 bases, the J end lost 1 base, and 18 bases lay between the germline ends. Germline V CDR1 and CDR2: SGHTA, FQGNSA.

For this clone: At one boundary the junction diverges from the germline segment, which might be a read error. This chain joins TRBV28 and TRBJ2-3, with 8 bases that match TRBD1. This CDR3 region has 13 residues. Germline assignment: CDR1 MDHEN and CDR2 SYDVKM. CDR3 in amino acids: CASSLVEGGTGHF. As DNA, the CDR3 is TGTGCCAGCAGTTTAGTAGAGGGCGGGACAGGCCATTTT.

V gene TRBV4-1 combines with J gene TRBJ2-1; TRBD2 agrees at 8 bases. Germline assignment: CDR1 MGHRA and CDR2 YSYEKL. The CDR3 is 17 amino acids. V lost 4 bases to trimming and J lost 6 bases; unmatched junction nucleotides: 14. The DNA of the CDR3 is TGCGCCAGCAGCCCTTTGTGGAACGGGAGGGCCTCCAATGAGCAGTTCTTC. It specifies CASSPLWNGRASNEQFF.

This chain joins TRBV2 and TRBJ2-1; 8 positions agree with TRBD2. V gave up 9 bases and J gave up 1 base; unmatched junction bases: 8. This CDR3 has 15 amino acids. Germline CDR1 and CDR2: SNHLY and FYNNEI. The CDR3 protein is CASRFSGESYNEQFF. Written as DNA, the CDR3 is TGTGCCAGTAGATTTAGCGGGGAATCCTACAATGAGCAGTTCTTC.

The rearrangement uses TRBV7-2 and TRBJ2-3, with 8 positions matching TRBD2. Germline CDR1 SGHTA, CDR2 FQGNSA. V lost 3 bases and J lost 5; bases outside the gene matches: 10. This CDR3 contains 16 residues. This CDR3 reads CASSLKSGRLVDTQYF. In DNA form, the CDR3 reads TGTGCCAGCAGCTTGAAGAGCGGGAGATTGGTAGATACGCAGTATTTT.

V is TRBV28 and J is TRBJ2-3, with TRBD2 matching over 10 bases. After removal of 5 bases from V and 2 bases from J, the junction contained 7 bases not matched to a gene. This CDR3 is 16 amino acids long. CDR1 and CDR2 from the germline V gene are MDHEN and SYDVKM. The CDR3 sequence: CASSPSGSRVTDTQYF. In DNA form, the CDR3 reads TGTGCCAGCAGTCCTAGCGGGAGTCGGGTCACAGATACGCAGTATTTT.

This sequence joins TRBV30 and TRBJ2-3, with D unresolved. Germline V lookup: CDR1 GTSNPN, CDR2 SVGIG (reference sequence). The CDR3 spans 14 residues. Trimming pared 2 bases from V and 2 bases from J, leaving 11 bases between. The CDR3 loop is CAWSFLISTDTQYF. DNA of the CDR3: TGTGCCTGGAGTTTCCTGATTTCCACAGATACGCAGTATTTT.

V gene TRBV7-2 combines with J gene TRBJ1-5; no clear D. The CDR3 is made up of 14 amino acids. The germline gives CDR1 SGHTA, CDR2 FQGNSA. V dropped 5 bases and J dropped 4 bases, with 12 bases sitting between them. Here the CDR3 reads CASSTNSGNQPQHF. CDR3 in DNA: TGTGCCAGCAGCACAAACAGCGGTAATCAGCCCCAGCATTTT.

This chain connects TRBV6-5 to TRBJ2-7; the match to TRBD1 covers 8 bases. CDR3 length: 12 amino acids. The germline CDR1 and CDR2 sequences are MNHEY and SVGAGI. The V and J ends lost 11 bases and 2 bases, in that order; junction bases with no gene match: 5. For the CDR3, the DNA is TGTGCCGTACGGGACAGGACCTACGAGCAGTACTTC. Translation gives CAVRDRTYEQYF.

The genes are TRBV6-6 and TRBJ1-3, with D unresolved. The CDR3 has 16 residues. V dropped 6 bases and J dropped 0 bases, with 15 bases sitting between them. Germline values: CDR1 MNHNY, CDR2 SVGAGI (reference sequence). The CDR3 protein is CASRPQTEDSGNTIYF. The CDR3 region has the DNA TGTGCCAGCAGACCTCAGACCGAGGACTCTGGAAACACCATATATTTT.

V is TRBV30 and J is TRBJ2-1; D is unresolved. This CDR3 is 15 amino acids long. Germline-derived CDR1 and CDR2 are GTSNPN and SVGIG (reference sequence). V gave up 0 bases and J gave up 0 bases, with 9 bases separating them. CDR3: CAWSVSLLSYNEQFF. The CDR3 region has the DNA TGTGCCTGGAGTGTGTCCCTCCTCTCCTACAATGAGCAGTTCTTC. Filled out from reference TRBV30 and TRBJ2-1, the complete variable domain reads SQTIHQWPATLVQPVGSPLSLECTVEGTSNPNLYWYRQAAGRGLQLLFYSVGIGQISSEVPQNLSASRPQDRQFILSSKKLLLSDSGFYLCAWSVSLLSYNEQFFGPGTRLTVL.

This clone ranks as medium-sized. The chain recombines TRBV27 with TRBJ2-1, with TRBD2 matching 9 bases. This CDR3 is 12 amino acids long. The V gene end was trimmed by 6 bases and the J gene end by 11 bases; junction bases not matched to a gene: 5. Germline V lookup: CDR1 MNHEY, CDR2 SMNVEV (reference sequence). The CDR3 here is CASREREAKQFF. The DNA of the CDR3 is TGTGCCAGCAGAGAGCGGGAGGCTAAGCAGTTCTTC.